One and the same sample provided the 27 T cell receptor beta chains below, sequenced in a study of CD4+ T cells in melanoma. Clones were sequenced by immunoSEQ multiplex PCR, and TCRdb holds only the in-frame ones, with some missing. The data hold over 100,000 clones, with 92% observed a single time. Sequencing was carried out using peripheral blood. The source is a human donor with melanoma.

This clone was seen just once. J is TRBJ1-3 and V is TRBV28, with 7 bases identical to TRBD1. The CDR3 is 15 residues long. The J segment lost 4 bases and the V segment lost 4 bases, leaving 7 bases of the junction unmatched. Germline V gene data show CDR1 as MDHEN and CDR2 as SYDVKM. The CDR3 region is CASSSGQDLGNTIYF. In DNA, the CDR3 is TGTGCCAGCAGTTCCGGACAGGACTTAGGAAACACCATATATTTT.

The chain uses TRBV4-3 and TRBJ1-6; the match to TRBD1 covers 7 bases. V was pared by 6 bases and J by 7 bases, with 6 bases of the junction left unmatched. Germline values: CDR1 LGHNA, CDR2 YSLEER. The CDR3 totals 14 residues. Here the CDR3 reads CASRRQGQNSPLHF. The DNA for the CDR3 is TGCGCCAGCAGAAGACAGGGTCAGAATTCACCCCTCCACTTT.

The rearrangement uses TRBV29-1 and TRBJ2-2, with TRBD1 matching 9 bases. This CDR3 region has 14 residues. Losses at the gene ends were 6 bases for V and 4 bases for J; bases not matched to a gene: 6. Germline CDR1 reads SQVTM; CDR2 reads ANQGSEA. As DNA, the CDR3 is TGCAGCGTCCCCGGACAGGGGAGCACCGGGGAGCTGTTTTTT. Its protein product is CSVPGQGSTGELFF.

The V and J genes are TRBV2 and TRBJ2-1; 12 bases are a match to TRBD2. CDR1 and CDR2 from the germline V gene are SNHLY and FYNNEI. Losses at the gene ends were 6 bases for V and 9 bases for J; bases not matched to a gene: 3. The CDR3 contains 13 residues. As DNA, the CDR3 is TGTGCCAGCAGCGCTAGCGGGAGGGTTGAGCAGTTCTTC. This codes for CASSASGRVEQFF.

CDR3 amino acids: CASSPQGDYGYTF. The CDR3 bases are TGTGCCAGTAGCCCACAGGGAGACTATGGCTACACCTTC. The rearrangement uses TRBV19 and TRBJ1-2; maybe TRBD1 (6 bases). Germline CDR1 is LNHDA and CDR2 is SQIVND (reference sequence). This CDR3 comprises 13 residues. Trimming left V 6 bases short and J 3 bases short, with 11 bases between.

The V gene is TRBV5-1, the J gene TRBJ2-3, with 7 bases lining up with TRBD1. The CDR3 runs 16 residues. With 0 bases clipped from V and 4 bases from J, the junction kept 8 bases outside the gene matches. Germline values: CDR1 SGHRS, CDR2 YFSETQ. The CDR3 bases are TGCGCCAGCAGCTTGGCTTATAGGGGGCCGGCAGATACGCAGTATTTT. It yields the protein CASSLAYRGPADTQYF.

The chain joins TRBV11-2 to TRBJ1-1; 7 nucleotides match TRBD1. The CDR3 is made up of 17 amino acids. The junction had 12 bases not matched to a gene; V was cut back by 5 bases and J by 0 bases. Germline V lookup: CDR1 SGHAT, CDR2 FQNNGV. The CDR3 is CASSVPGQLYLNTEAFF. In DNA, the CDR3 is TGTGCCAGCAGCGTACCGGGACAGCTATATTTGAACACTGAAGCTTTCTTT.

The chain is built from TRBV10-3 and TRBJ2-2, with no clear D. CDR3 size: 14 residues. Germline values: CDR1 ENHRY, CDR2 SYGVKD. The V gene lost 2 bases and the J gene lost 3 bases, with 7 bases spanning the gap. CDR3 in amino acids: CAISERRDTGELFF. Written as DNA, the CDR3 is TGTGCCATCAGTGAGCGTAGGGACACCGGGGAGCTGTTTTTT.

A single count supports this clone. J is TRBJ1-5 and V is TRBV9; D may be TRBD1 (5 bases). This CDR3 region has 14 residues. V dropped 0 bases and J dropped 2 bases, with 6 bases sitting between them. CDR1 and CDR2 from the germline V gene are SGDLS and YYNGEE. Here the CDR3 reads CASSVGGGNQPQHF. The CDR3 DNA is TGTGCCAGCAGCGTAGGGGGGGGCAATCAGCCCCAGCATTTT.

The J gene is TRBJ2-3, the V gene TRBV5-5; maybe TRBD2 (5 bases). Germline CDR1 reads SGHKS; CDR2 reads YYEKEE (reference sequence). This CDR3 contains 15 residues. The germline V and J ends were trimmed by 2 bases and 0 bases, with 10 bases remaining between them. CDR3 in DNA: TGTGCCAGCAGCTTTGAGGGCCGGAGCACAGATACGCAGTATTTT. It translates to CASSFEGRSTDTQYF.

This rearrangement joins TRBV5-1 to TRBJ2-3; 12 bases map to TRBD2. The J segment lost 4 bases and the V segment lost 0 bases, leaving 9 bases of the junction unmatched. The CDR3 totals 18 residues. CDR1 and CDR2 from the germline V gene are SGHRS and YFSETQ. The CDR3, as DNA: TGCGCCAGCAGCTTGGTAGTGACTAGCGGGAGAATGGCAGATACGCAGTATTTT. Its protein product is CASSLVVTSGRMADTQYF.

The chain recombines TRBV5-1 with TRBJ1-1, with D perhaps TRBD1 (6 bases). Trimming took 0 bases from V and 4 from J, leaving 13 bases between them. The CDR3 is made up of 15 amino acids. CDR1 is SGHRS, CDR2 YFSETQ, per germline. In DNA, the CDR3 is TGCGCCAGCAGCTTGGCCACAGGGTCAGTCACTGAAGCTTTCTTT. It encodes CASSLATGSVTEAFF.

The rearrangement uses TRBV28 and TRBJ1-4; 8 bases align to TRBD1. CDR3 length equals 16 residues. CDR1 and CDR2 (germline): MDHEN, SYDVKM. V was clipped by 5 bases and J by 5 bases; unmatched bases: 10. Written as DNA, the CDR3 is TGTGCCAGCAGTCTCGCAGGGGGCGGAATAAATGAAAAACTGTTTTTT. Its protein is CASSLAGGGINEKLFF.

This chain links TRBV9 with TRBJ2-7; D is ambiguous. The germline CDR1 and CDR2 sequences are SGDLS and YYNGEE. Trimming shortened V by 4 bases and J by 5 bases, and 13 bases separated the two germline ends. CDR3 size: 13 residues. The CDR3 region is CASSPKGDNEQYF. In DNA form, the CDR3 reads TGTGCCAGCAGCCCAAAGGGCGATAACGAGCAGTACTTC.

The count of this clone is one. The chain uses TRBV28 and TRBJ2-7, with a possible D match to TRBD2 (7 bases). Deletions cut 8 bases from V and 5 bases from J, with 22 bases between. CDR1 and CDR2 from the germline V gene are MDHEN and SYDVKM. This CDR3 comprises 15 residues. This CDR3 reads CASVERGGLGDEQYF. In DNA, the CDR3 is TGTGCCAGCGTCGAGAGGGGGGGTTTAGGGGACGAGCAGTACTTC.

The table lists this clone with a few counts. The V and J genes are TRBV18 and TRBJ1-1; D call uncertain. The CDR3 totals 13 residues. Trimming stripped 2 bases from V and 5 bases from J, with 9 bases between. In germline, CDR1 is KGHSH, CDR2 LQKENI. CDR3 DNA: TGTGCCAGCTCACCATCGGGGAGGACTGAAGCTTTCTTT. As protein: CASSPSGRTEAFF.

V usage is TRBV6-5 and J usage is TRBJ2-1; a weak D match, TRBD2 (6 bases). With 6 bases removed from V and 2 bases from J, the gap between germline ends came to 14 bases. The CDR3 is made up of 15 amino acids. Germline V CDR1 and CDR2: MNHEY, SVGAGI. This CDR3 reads CASRDGTPTYNEQFF. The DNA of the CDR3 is TGTGCCAGCAGGGACGGGACTCCGACCTACAATGAGCAGTTCTTC.

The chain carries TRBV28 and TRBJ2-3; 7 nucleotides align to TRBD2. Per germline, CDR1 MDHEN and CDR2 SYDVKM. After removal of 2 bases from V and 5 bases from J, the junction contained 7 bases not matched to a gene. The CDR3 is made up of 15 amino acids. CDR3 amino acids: CASSLAGEGGDTQYF. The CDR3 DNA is TGTGCCAGCAGTTTAGCGGGAGAAGGAGGAGATACGCAGTATTTT.

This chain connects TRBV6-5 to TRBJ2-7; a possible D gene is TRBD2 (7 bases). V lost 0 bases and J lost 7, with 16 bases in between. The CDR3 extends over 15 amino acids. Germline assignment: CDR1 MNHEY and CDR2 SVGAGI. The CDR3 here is CASSYSAGAPLEQYF. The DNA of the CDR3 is TGTGCCAGCAGTTACTCTGCGGGGGCCCCCTTGGAGCAGTACTTC.

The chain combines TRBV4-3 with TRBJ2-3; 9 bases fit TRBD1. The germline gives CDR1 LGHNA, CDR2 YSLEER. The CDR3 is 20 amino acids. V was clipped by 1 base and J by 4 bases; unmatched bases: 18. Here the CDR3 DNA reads TGCGCCAGCAGCCAAGTCAGGAATTTCTTCGGGGACAGGGAGGCAGATACGCAGTATTTT. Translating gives CASSQVRNFFGDREADTQYF.

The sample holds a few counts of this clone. The CDR3 reads CASSLVGQGARGEQYF. The CDR3 bases are TGTGCCAGCAGCTTAGTCGGACAGGGGGCGCGAGGCGAGCAGTACTTC. V and J are TRBV11-2 and TRBJ2-7; 11 positions match TRBD1. After removal of 1 base from V and 6 bases from J, the junction contained 8 bases not matched to a gene. The CDR3 totals 16 residues. Germline CDR1 and CDR2: SGHAT and FQNNGV.

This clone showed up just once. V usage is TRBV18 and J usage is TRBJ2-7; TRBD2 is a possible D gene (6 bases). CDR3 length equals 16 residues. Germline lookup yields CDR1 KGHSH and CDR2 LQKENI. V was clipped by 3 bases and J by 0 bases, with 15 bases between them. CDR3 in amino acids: CASSPKEGYYSYEQYF. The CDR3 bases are TGTGCCAGCTCACCCAAGGAGGGTTATTACTCCTACGAGCAGTACTTC.

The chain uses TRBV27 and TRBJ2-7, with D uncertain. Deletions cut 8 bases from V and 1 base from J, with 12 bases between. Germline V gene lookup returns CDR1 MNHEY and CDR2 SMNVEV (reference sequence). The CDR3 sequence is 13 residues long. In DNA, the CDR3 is TGTGCCAGCTCAGAAGTAGGGTCCTACGAGCAGTACTTC. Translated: CASSEVGSYEQYF.

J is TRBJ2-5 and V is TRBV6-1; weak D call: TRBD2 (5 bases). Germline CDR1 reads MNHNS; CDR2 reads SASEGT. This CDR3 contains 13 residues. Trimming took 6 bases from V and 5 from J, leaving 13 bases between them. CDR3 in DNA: TGTGCCAGCAGAGGGAGTCTCCGGGAGACCCAGTACTTC. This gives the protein CASRGSLRETQYF.

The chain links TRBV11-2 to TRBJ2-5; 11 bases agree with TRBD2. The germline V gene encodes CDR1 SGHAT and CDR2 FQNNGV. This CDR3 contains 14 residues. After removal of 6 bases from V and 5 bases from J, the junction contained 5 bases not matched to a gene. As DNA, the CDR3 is TGTGCCAGCAGGGTAGCGGGAGGGACGGAGACCCAGTACTTC. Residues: CASRVAGGTETQYF.

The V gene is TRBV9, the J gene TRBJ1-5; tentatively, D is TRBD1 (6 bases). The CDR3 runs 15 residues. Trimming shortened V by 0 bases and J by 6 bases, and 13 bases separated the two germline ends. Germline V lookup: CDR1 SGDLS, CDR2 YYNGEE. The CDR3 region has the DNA TGTGCCAGCAGCGTAGATGGGGGCGAGGGTCAGCCCCAGCATTTT. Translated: CASSVDGGEGQPQHF.

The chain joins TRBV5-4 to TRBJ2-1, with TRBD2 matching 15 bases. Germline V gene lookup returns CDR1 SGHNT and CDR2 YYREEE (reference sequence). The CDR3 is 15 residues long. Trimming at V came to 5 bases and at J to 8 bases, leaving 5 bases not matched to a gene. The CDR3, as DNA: TGTGCCAGCAGGCGGACTAGCGGGAGGGTCGATGAGCAGTTCTTC. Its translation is CASRRTSGRVDEQFF. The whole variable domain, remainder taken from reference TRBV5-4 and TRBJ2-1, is ETGVTQSPTHLIKTRGQQVTLRCSSQSGHNTVSWYQQALGQGPQFIFQYYREEENGRGNFPPRFSGLQFPNYSSELNVNALELDDSALYLCASRRTSGRVDEQFFGPGTRLTVL.